The 32 T cell receptor beta chains below come from one sample, sequenced in a study of Tregs in tolerant kidney transplant recipients. TCRdb's copy holds only in-frame clones and misses some; the assay was immunoSEQ multiplex PCR. The table lists about 77,000 clones, under 98% of them singletons. Specimen: CD4+ T cells from blood, collected before the transplant. These receptor sequences come from a human donor who received a combined kidney and bone marrow transplant.

The V gene is TRBV19, the J gene TRBJ2-7; the match to TRBD1 covers 8 bases. The germline V gene has CDR1 LNHDA and CDR2 SQIVND (reference sequence). This CDR3 is 13 amino acids long. V lost 8 bases to trimming and J lost 2 bases; unmatched junction nucleotides: 5. The CDR3 spells CASGQGNTYEQYF. In nucleotides, the CDR3 is TGTGCCAGTGGACAGGGCAACACCTACGAGCAGTACTTC. The complete variable domain, with remaining parts taken from reference TRBV19 and TRBJ2-7, reads DGGITQSPKYLFRKEGQNVTLSCEQNLNHDAMYWYRQDPGQGLRLIYYSQIVNDFQKGDIAEGYSVSREKKESFPLTVTSAQKNPTAFYLCASGQGNTYEQYFGPGTRLTVT.

The chain uses TRBV28 and TRBJ2-7, with D tentatively TRBD1 (6 bases). V lost 6 bases and J lost 1, with 13 bases in between. The CDR3 is made up of 14 amino acids. Germline V CDR1 and CDR2: MDHEN, SYDVKM. The CDR3 protein is CASSTSQGSYEQYF. The CDR3 DNA sequence: TGTGCCAGCAGCACGTCACAGGGATCCTACGAGCAGTACTTC.

This chain joins TRBV12-5 and TRBJ2-5; tentatively, D is TRBD2 (7 bases). With 2 bases removed from V and 4 bases from J, the gap between germline ends came to 14 bases. CDR1 is LGHNT, CDR2 FRNRAP, per germline. This CDR3 region has 15 residues. CDR3: CASGLLRGALETQYF. CDR3 nucleotides: TGTGCTAGTGGTTTGTTACGGGGGGCTTTAGAGACCCAGTACTTC.

The chain joins TRBV9 to TRBJ2-3; no reliable D call. With 4 bases removed from V and 5 bases from J, the gap between germline ends came to 5 bases. In germline, CDR1 is SGDLS, CDR2 YYNGEE. The CDR3 is made up of 11 amino acids. CDR3 residues: CASSRGDTQYF. In DNA, the CDR3 is TGTGCCAGCAGCCGCGGAGATACGCAGTATTTT.

The chain combines TRBV9 with TRBJ2-1, with TRBD2 matching 13 bases. CDR3 size: 16 residues. Germline CDR1 is SGDLS and CDR2 is YYNGEE. V lost 3 bases and J lost 7; bases outside the gene matches: 7. The DNA for the CDR3 is TGTGCCAGCAGCGCCCCCAGGACTAGCGGGAGTAATGAGCAGTTCTTC. Translation gives CASSAPRTSGSNEQFF.

The chain carries TRBV4-1 and TRBJ2-5, with D maybe TRBD1 (6 bases). CDR1 and CDR2 (germline): MGHRA, YSYEKL. The CDR3 runs 13 residues. Trimming left V 0 bases short and J 5 bases short, with 7 bases between. This CDR3 reads CASSQDRGETQYF. Here the CDR3 DNA reads TGCGCCAGCAGCCAAGACAGGGGTGAGACCCAGTACTTC.

The rearrangement joins TRBV9 to TRBJ2-1; 7 nucleotides agree with TRBD2. V was pared by 0 bases and J by 2 bases, with 5 bases of the junction left unmatched. CDR3 size: 16 residues. Germline CDR1 SGDLS, CDR2 YYNGEE. The CDR3 region is CASSVAVGGTYNEQFF. The CDR3 bases are TGTGCCAGCAGCGTAGCTGTGGGAGGGACCTACAATGAGCAGTTCTTC.

The J gene is TRBJ1-1, the V gene TRBV5-1, with 9 positions matching TRBD1. The trim removed 5 bases at V and 7 bases at J, leaving 6 bases unmatched. Germline CDR1 reads SGHRS; CDR2 reads YFSETQ. The CDR3 loop spans 13 amino acids. CDR3 bases: TGCGCCAGCAGTTCACAGGGGGCCGGTGAAGCTTTCTTT. Protein product: CASSSQGAGEAFF.

The chain combines TRBV4-2 with TRBJ2-3, with 8 bases lining up with TRBD2. Losses at the gene ends were 1 base for V and 5 bases for J; bases not matched to a gene: 14. The CDR3 spans 18 residues. Germline loops: CDR1 LGHNA, CDR2 YNFKEQ. The CDR3 nucleotides read TGTGCCAGCAGCCAAGGGGGGCGGAGCGGGAGTACTGAAGATACGCAGTATTTT. Protein product: CASSQGGRSGSTEDTQYF.

The CDR3 spells CASSQVAASYEQYF. The CDR3 coding sequence is TGTGCCAGCAGCCAAGTAGCTGCCTCCTACGAGCAGTACTTC. The rearrangement joins TRBV4-2 to TRBJ2-7; no clear D gene. Trimming took 1 base from V and 0 from J, leaving 7 bases between them. CDR1 LGHNA and CDR2 YNFKEQ come from the germline V gene. The CDR3 sequence is 14 residues long.

The genes are TRBV30 and TRBJ1-1; D is possibly TRBD1 (5 bases). Germline lookup yields CDR1 GTSNPN and CDR2 SVGIG (reference sequence). The CDR3 covers 13 residues. The ends were cut back, 4 bases at V and 1 base at J, with 10 bases in the middle. DNA for the CDR3: TGTGCCTGGATCAGGGATGGGAACACTGAAGCTTTCTTT. It encodes CAWIRDGNTEAFF. Based on the CDR3 plus reference TRBV30 and TRBJ1-1, the full variable domain is SQTIHQWPATLVQPVGSPLSLECTVEGTSNPNLYWYRQAAGRGLQLLFYSVGIGQISSEVPQNLSASRPQDRQFILSSKKLLLSDSGFYLCAWIRDGNTEAFFGQGTRLTVV.

The chain couples TRBV5-1 to TRBJ2-3, with 8 bases that match TRBD2. CDR1 is SGHRS, CDR2 YFSETQ, per germline. The junction had 3 bases not matched to a gene; V was cut back by 7 bases and J by 2 bases. The CDR3 spans 13 residues. CDR3 DNA sequence: TGCGCCAGCGGGACTAGAACCACAGATACGCAGTATTTT. Amino acids: CASGTRTTDTQYF.

The V and J genes are TRBV9 and TRBJ1-1; 7 bases map to TRBD1. The junction had 8 bases not matched to a gene; V was cut back by 4 bases and J by 5 bases. Germline CDR1 is SGDLS and CDR2 is YYNGEE. The CDR3 is made up of 14 amino acids. CDR3 sequence: CASSLTGVGTEAFF. In DNA form, the CDR3 reads TGTGCCAGCAGCCTCACAGGGGTGGGTACTGAAGCTTTCTTT.

J is TRBJ2-3 and V is TRBV10-1; D not resolved. CDR3 length: 15 residues. V was pared by 1 base and J by 0 bases, with 8 bases between. CDR1 and CDR2 from the germline V gene are WNHNN and SYGVQD (reference sequence). The CDR3 sequence is CASSEYPTSTDTQYF. The CDR3 DNA is TGCGCCAGCAGTGAGTACCCAACTAGCACAGATACGCAGTATTTT.

V gene TRBV6-1 combines with J gene TRBJ2-7, with 8 bases identical to TRBD1. The CDR3 consists of 12 residues. CDR1 is MNHNS and CDR2 is SASEGT in the germline V gene. V shed 7 bases and J 4 bases; nucleotides not matched to a gene: 3. CDR3 region: CASKDREYEQYF. CDR3 sequence (DNA): TGTGCCAGCAAGGACAGGGAATACGAGCAGTACTTC.

The J gene is TRBJ2-7, the V gene TRBV7-6; D may be TRBD1 (6 bases). This CDR3 region has 12 residues. CDR1 is SGHVS, CDR2 FNYEAQ, per germline. The ends were cut back, 5 bases at V and 5 bases at J, with 10 bases in the middle. The CDR3 here is CASSHGGHEQYF. For the CDR3, the DNA is TGTGCCAGCAGCCATGGGGGCCACGAGCAGTACTTC.

Here the CDR3 reads CASSPGSVGNTIYF. As DNA, the CDR3 is TGCGCCAGCAGCCCGGGATCTGTAGGAAACACCATATATTTT. This chain connects TRBV4-1 to TRBJ1-3; unclear D gene. Germline V lookup: CDR1 MGHRA, CDR2 YSYEKL. The CDR3 is 14 residues long. The V end lost 4 bases, the J end lost 4 bases, and 11 bases lay between the germline ends.

The rearrangement uses TRBV29-1 and TRBJ2-1; 10 bases match TRBD2. This CDR3 spans 15 amino acids. Per germline, CDR1 SQVTM and CDR2 ANQGSEA. V trimming: 5 bases; J trimming: 4 bases; junction bases outside the gene matches: 8. The CDR3 DNA reads TGCAGCGTTCTCTTAGCGGGAGGCTTTTACAATGAGCAGTTCTTC. It codes for CSVLLAGGFYNEQFF.

The chain carries TRBV6-5 and TRBJ2-1, with a possible D match to TRBD2 (6 bases). The CDR3 consists of 14 residues. Germline CDR1 is MNHEY and CDR2 is SVGAGI. The V end lost 0 bases, the J end lost 9 bases, and 12 bases lay between the germline ends. The CDR3 nucleotides are TGTGCCAGCAGTTACTCTAACCCGCGGGGTGAGCAGTTCTTC. Translated, it gives CASSYSNPRGEQFF.

The V and J genes are TRBV5-5 and TRBJ1-1; a possible D gene is TRBD1 (5 bases). This CDR3 contains 16 residues. V was pared by 2 bases and J by 0 bases, with 14 bases between. Germline V CDR1 and CDR2: SGHKS, YYEKEE (reference sequence). The CDR3 loop reads CASSLQTELMNTEAFF. Here the CDR3 DNA reads TGTGCCAGCAGCTTACAGACAGAATTGATGAACACTGAAGCTTTCTTT.

The gene calls are TRBV11-3 and TRBJ2-5; 7 nucleotides match TRBD1. Germline CDR1 is SGHNT and CDR2 is YENEEA. This CDR3 spans 15 amino acids. With V trimmed by 1 base and J by 5 bases, 7 bases remained unmatched. The CDR3 DNA follows: TGTGCCAGCAGCTTAGGCCAAGGGGGCCTGGAGACCCAGTACTTC. Protein: CASSLGQGGLETQYF.

V usage is TRBV4-3 and J usage is TRBJ2-1, with 11 bases lining up with TRBD2. The CDR3 contains 17 residues. Trimming at V came to 0 bases and at J to 8 bases, leaving 9 bases not matched to a gene. Germline V gene lookup returns CDR1 LGHNA and CDR2 YSLEER. CDR3 in amino acids: CASSQDVLAGGFYEQFF. In DNA form, the CDR3 reads TGCGCCAGCAGCCAAGATGTGTTAGCGGGGGGGTTCTATGAGCAGTTCTTC.

The J gene is TRBJ1-5, the V gene TRBV7-2; D possibly corresponds to TRBD1 (6 bases). CDR3 length: 14 residues. Germline-derived CDR1 and CDR2 are SGHTA and FQGNSA. V lost 3 bases and J lost 3, with 9 bases in between. The CDR3 loop reads CASSLRTANQPQHF. The CDR3 DNA follows: TGTGCCAGCAGCTTGAGGACAGCCAATCAGCCCCAGCATTTT.

The chain is built from TRBV6-1 and TRBJ1-4; TRBD1 aligns across 7 bases. Germline trimming cut 6 bases from V and 6 bases from J; bases unmatched to any gene: 4. The CDR3 length is 13 residues. In germline, CDR1 is MNHNS, CDR2 SASEGT. CDR3 amino acids: CASSGTEDEKLFF. As DNA, the CDR3 is TGTGCCAGCAGCGGGACAGAAGATGAAAAACTGTTTTTT.

V and J are TRBV11-3 and TRBJ2-5, with TRBD2 matching over 12 bases. Germline V CDR1 and CDR2: SGHNT, YENEEA. V trimming: 5 bases; J trimming: 4 bases; junction bases outside the gene matches: 8. The CDR3 runs 16 residues. As DNA, the CDR3 is TGTGCCAGCAGCCCCAGGACTAGCGGGATCGGAGAGACCCAGTACTTC. It is translated as CASSPRTSGIGETQYF.

The rearrangement uses TRBV6-1 and TRBJ2-3, with a weak D call TRBD2 (7 bases). The V gene's germline CDR1 is MNHNS and CDR2 SASEGT. The length of the CDR3 is 16 residues. Trimming pared 2 bases from V and 9 bases from J, leaving 21 bases between. CDR3 sequence reads: CASSERPSLPGGTQYF. CDR3 bases: TGTGCCAGCAGTGAAAGACCCAGCCTCCCGGGGGGCACGCAGTATTTT.

The gene calls are TRBV4-1 and TRBJ2-5, with 13 bases that match TRBD2. From germline, CDR1 is MGHRA and CDR2 YSYEKL. Trimming at V came to 1 base and at J to 5 bases, leaving 4 bases not matched to a gene. There are 16 residues in the CDR3. CDR3 in amino acids: CASSQGLAGGRETQYF. CDR3 nucleotides: TGCGCCAGCAGCCAAGGACTAGCGGGGGGAAGGGAGACCCAGTACTTC.

A single count supports this clone. This chain uses TRBV30 with TRBJ2-2, with D perhaps TRBD2 (5 bases). Germline V gene sequence: CDR1 GTSNPN, CDR2 SVGIG (reference sequence). The CDR3 has 14 residues. Trimming shortened V by 0 bases and J by 1 base, and 6 bases separated the two germline ends. The CDR3, as DNA: TGTGCCTGGAGTGTACGGGAGAACACCGGGGAGCTGTTTTTT. Amino acid sequence: CAWSVRENTGELFF.

The chain carries TRBV11-3 and TRBJ1-2; D not resolved. The CDR3 runs 15 residues. CDR1 is SGHNT, CDR2 YENEEA, per germline. Deletions cut 5 bases from V and 1 base from J, with 14 bases between. The CDR3 here is CASSPQSRLNYGYTF. In nucleotides, the CDR3 is TGTGCCAGCAGCCCCCAGTCGAGGCTTAACTATGGCTACACCTTC.

This chain joins TRBV29-1 and TRBJ2-7; 12 nucleotides line up with TRBD2. Germline V gene data show CDR1 as SQVTM and CDR2 as ANQGSEA. This CDR3 is 14 amino acids long. The J segment lost 0 bases and the V segment lost 6 bases, leaving 3 bases of the junction unmatched. CDR3 protein: CSVETSGSSYEQYF. The CDR3 nucleotides read TGCAGCGTCGAGACTAGCGGGAGCTCCTACGAGCAGTACTTC.

V is TRBV15 and J is TRBJ2-7; 7 bases agree with TRBD2. CDR3 length: 17 amino acids. From germline, CDR1 is LNHNV and CDR2 YYDKDF (reference sequence). J was trimmed by 4 bases and V by 0 bases; bases with no gene match: 12. This CDR3 is CATSRDRAGNIHYEQYF. In nucleotides, the CDR3 is TGTGCCACCAGCAGAGATCGAGCGGGGAACATCCATTACGAGCAGTACTTC.

The rearrangement links TRBV7-7 to TRBJ2-7, with 10 bases lining up with TRBD2. CDR1 SSHAT and CDR2 FNYEAQ come from the germline V gene (reference sequence). V was pared by 5 bases and J by 7 bases, with 8 bases of the junction left unmatched. The CDR3 is 14 residues long. The DNA of the CDR3 is TGTGCCAGCAGCCCAAGCGGGGGGGCCGGGGAGCAGTACTTC. Translating gives CASSPSGGAGEQYF.